What follows are 13 T cell receptor beta chains derived from one specimen sequenced in a study of T cells in Graves' hyperthyroidism and ophthalmopathy. It was RNA transcripts that yielded the amplified TCR beta CDR3 regions. Using the HTBI primer set, a first-round RT-PCR was run on the TCR CDR3. MiXCR, run by TCRdb on the multiplex PCR reads, gives a single entry per CDR3 protein. The table lists about 400,000 distinct CDR3 sequences, about 15% of them singletons, with around 14% in the top ten. Material for sequencing was blood. All receptors come from a man between 18 and 35 years old with Graves' ophthalmopathy.

J is TRBJ2-1 and V is TRBV12-3 or TRBV12-4; D is unclear. The V gene lost 4 bases and the J gene lost 8 bases, with 9 bases spanning the gap. The CDR3 runs to 12 residues. The CDR3 DNA is TGTGCCAGCAGTTATGTGGGATATGAGCAGTTCTTC. Its translation is CASSYVGYEQFF.

This clonotype was recorded many times. This chain uses TRBV14 with TRBJ1-2; no firm D call. The CDR3 loop spans 12 amino acids. The V end lost 1 base, the J end lost 8 bases, and 8 bases lay between the germline ends. The V gene's germline CDR1 is SGHDN and CDR2 FVKESK. CDR3 sequence (DNA): TGTGCCAGCAGCCAAGGGGATTGGGGCTACACCTTC. Its protein is CASSQGDWGYTF.

This clonotype was counted at least ten times. The chain recombines TRBV12-3 or TRBV12-4 with TRBJ1-5; D may be TRBD1 (5 bases). Trimming stripped 6 bases from V and 1 base from J, with 13 bases between. CDR3 size: 15 residues. CDR3 residues: CASREGTVSNQPQHF. CDR3 DNA: TGTGCCAGCAGGGAGGGGACGGTCAGCAATCAGCCCCAGCATTTT.

This clonotype has a count of ten or more. The CDR3 region has the DNA TGTGCCAGCAGTTTTAGTGGCTTCACAGATACGCAGTATTTT. Protein sequence: CASSFSGFTDTQYF. The chain uses TRBV12-3 or TRBV12-4 and TRBJ2-3; D remains ambiguous. V was pared by 3 bases and J by 2 bases, with 9 bases between. CDR3 length: 14 amino acids.

This clonotype was counted once. V gene TRBV7-3 combines with J gene TRBJ2-7, with 8 bases fitting TRBD1. V dropped 5 bases and J dropped 7; count of bases not matched to a gene: 4. The CDR3 extends over 12 amino acids. The germline V gene encodes CDR1 SGHTA and CDR2 FQGTGA. CDR3 nucleotide sequence: TGTGCCAGCAGCCAACAGGGGGGAGAGCAGTACTTC. Its translation is CASSQQGGEQYF.

The chain recombines TRBV15 with TRBJ1-2, with 7 bases identical to TRBD1. The CDR3 runs 15 residues. From germline, CDR1 is LNHNV and CDR2 YYDKDF (reference sequence). The J segment lost 0 bases and the V segment lost 4 bases, leaving 5 bases of the junction unmatched. CDR3: CATSMGTEANYGYTF. CDR3 coding DNA: TGTGCCACCAGCATGGGGACAGAAGCTAACTATGGCTACACCTTC.

The J gene is TRBJ2-2, the V gene TRBV5-1, with unresolved D. Trimming pared 4 bases from V and 6 bases from J, leaving 13 bases between. The CDR3 totals 14 residues. Germline V gene data show CDR1 as SGHRS and CDR2 as YFSETQ. The CDR3 DNA sequence: TGCGCCAGCAGCCCGGGCGCCCTGGCCGGGGAGCTGTTTTTT. This codes for CASSPGALAGELFF. Looking up the rest from reference TRBV5-1 and TRBJ2-2 gives the full variable domain: KAGVTQTPRYLIKTRGQQVTLSCSPISGHRSVSWYQQTPGQGLQFLFEYFSETQRNKGNFPGRFSGRQFSNSRSEMNVSTLELGDSALYLCASSPGALAGELFFGEGSRLTVL.

Note on this clonotype: A read error is possible here, since a much larger clone lies one base away. The CDR3 end shows no conserved phenylalanine or tryptophan, and so a read error is likely. This chain uses TRBV3-1 with TRBJ1-2, with 9 bases that match TRBD1. Germline CDR1 reads LGHDT; CDR2 reads YNNKEL (reference sequence). The trim removed 6 bases at V and 2 bases at J, leaving 4 bases unmatched. The CDR3 contains 14 residues. CDR3: CASRPTGGNYGYTS. The CDR3 DNA sequence: TGTGCCAGCAGGCCCACAGGGGGCAACTATGGCTACACCTCC.

This clonotype showed up just a few times. The chain carries TRBV24-1 and TRBJ1-3; D gene unclear. Trimming cost V 2 bases and J 7 bases, with 11 bases left between them. Germline CDR1 reads KGHDR; CDR2 reads SFDVKD. This CDR3 has 14 residues. CDR3 coding DNA: TGTGCCACCAGTGATTGGCCCGCCGGGAACACCATATATTTT. It translates to CATSDWPAGNTIYF.

The chain carries TRBV5-5 and TRBJ2-1; 13 bases fit TRBD2. The J segment lost 8 bases and the V segment lost 3 bases, leaving 11 bases of the junction unmatched. The V gene's germline CDR1 is SGHKS and CDR2 YYEKEE (reference sequence). This CDR3 has 17 residues. CDR3: CASSYYSGTSGVYEQFF. The CDR3 DNA follows: TGTGCCAGCAGCTATTACTCCGGGACTAGCGGGGTATATGAGCAGTTCTTC.

This clonotype came up many times. This chain's CDR3 is CASSDPPNGEQYF. CDR3 nucleotide sequence: TGCGCCAGCAGCGACCCTCCCAACGGCGAGCAGTACTTC. This chain joins TRBV5-1 and TRBJ2-7; D is unresolved. V gave up 4 bases and J gave up 6 bases, with 14 bases separating them. CDR3 size: 13 residues. Germline-derived CDR1 and CDR2 are SGHRS and YFSETQ.

This clonotype was recorded at least ten times. The J gene is TRBJ2-7, the V gene TRBV7-2; TRBD2 agrees at 9 bases. The germline V gene has CDR1 SGHTA and CDR2 FQGNSA. With V trimmed by 3 bases and J by 4 bases, 7 bases remained unmatched. CDR3 length: 15 amino acids. The CDR3 region has the DNA TGTGCCAGCAGCTTTAGCGGGAGAGGTCGGTACGAGCAGTACTTC. This encodes CASSFSGRGRYEQYF.

Of note for this clonotype: No conserved phenylalanine or tryptophan ends this CDR3, so it is likely a read error. V gene TRBV27 combines with J gene TRBJ1-2; TRBD1 matches at 9 bases. The germline gives CDR1 MNHEY, CDR2 SMNVEV (reference sequence). This CDR3 comprises 14 residues. The junction had 8 bases not matched to a gene; V was cut back by 5 bases and J by 7 bases. CDR3 DNA: TGTGCCAGCAGTGAGCCGGGACAGGGTCGTGGCTACACCCTC. Translated: CASSEPGQGRGYTL.